This T cell receptor (beta chain) was sequenced during a study of blood T cell repertoires in COVID-19. Here immunoSEQ multiplex PCR was the method, and the copy in TCRdb shows in-frame clones only, minus some. The table records a few hundred thousand clones, around 90% of them present only once. The germline V and J ends were trimmed by 3 bases and 4 bases, with 11 bases remaining between them. The V gene's germline CDR1 is LNHDA and CDR2 SQIVND (reference sequence). The CDR3 is 14 amino acids. Participant reports of clinical history set cohort assignment. The rearrangement links TRBV19 to TRBJ2-3; D gene uncertain. The clonotype was recovered from a woman between 18 and 29 years old with acute COVID-19. Sequenced input: PBMCs or T cells enriched from blood (not recorded which). The CDR3 sequence: CASSIQFPPDTQYF. CDR3 coding DNA: TGTGCCAGTAGTATTCAATTCCCCCCAGATACGCAGTATTTT.